A single sample is the source of the 20 T cell receptor beta chains below, sequenced in a study of cytomegalovirus exposure and HLA in healthy donors. In the PCR, 60 Vbeta and 13 Jbeta primers were used. Here immunoSEQ multiplex PCR was the method, and the copy in TCRdb shows in-frame clones only, minus some. The profile shows 95,000 to 150,000 clones, 50% to 75% of them singletons. The sample comprised PBMCs. These receptors were collected from a woman in her forties in good health and CMV-seropositive.

The V gene is TRBV5-6, the J gene TRBJ2-7; D perhaps matches TRBD2 (5 bases). CDR1 is SGHDT, CDR2 YYEEEE, per germline. The CDR3 is 14 amino acids. Trimming took 1 base from V and 5 from J, leaving 13 bases between them. In DNA, the CDR3 is TGTGCCAGCAGCTTGACCCCCTTGAGGGACGAGCAGTACTTC. Residues: CASSLTPLRDEQYF.

The V call is TRBV5-1, the J call TRBJ1-5; 7 nucleotides align to TRBD1. Trimming took 4 bases from V and 4 from J; bases not matched to a gene: 2. The V gene's germline CDR1 is SGHRS and CDR2 YFSETQ. There are 13 residues in the CDR3. The CDR3 spells CASSVGQNQPQHF. The CDR3 DNA follows: TGCGCCAGCAGCGTGGGACAGAATCAGCCCCAGCATTTT.

V and J are TRBV30 and TRBJ2-7; 11 bases agree with TRBD2. Germline CDR1 GTSNPN, CDR2 SVGIG (reference sequence). This CDR3 region has 14 residues. The V and J ends lost 5 bases and 1 base, in that order; junction bases with no gene match: 4. In DNA, the CDR3 is TGTGCCTGGTCGGGACTAGCGGCTTCCTACGAGCAGTACTTC. The encoded protein is CAWSGLAASYEQYF.

With regard to this clone: Compared with germline, one end of the junction differs, possibly owing to a read error. This sequence joins TRBV7-6 and TRBJ1-4, with 10 bases matching TRBD1. The CDR3 is made up of 14 amino acids. Germline values: CDR1 SGHVS, CDR2 FNYEAQ. This CDR3 reads CAAGTGATNEKLFF. DNA for the CDR3: TGCGCCGCCGGGACAGGGGCAACTAATGAAAAACTGTTTTTT.

The CDR3 protein is CSVEGGQGAYEQYF. The CDR3 nucleotides are TGCAGCGTTGAAGGGGGACAGGGAGCTTACGAGCAGTACTTC. The J gene is TRBJ2-7, the V gene TRBV29-1; 9 bases agree with TRBD1. The V and J ends lost 1 base and 4 bases, in that order; junction bases with no gene match: 5. The CDR3 runs to 14 residues. The V gene's germline CDR1 is SQVTM and CDR2 ANQGSEA.

This clone was picked up a small number of times. This sequence joins TRBV5-4 and TRBJ1-2; 10 positions agree with TRBD1. The CDR3 extends over 13 amino acids. Germline CDR1 and CDR2: SGHNT and YYREEE (reference sequence). The ends lost 4 bases at V and 5 bases at J; junction bases unmatched: 2. The CDR3 nucleotides read TGTGCCAGCAGCGAGGACAGGGGGTATGGCTACACCTTC. Translated: CASSEDRGYGYTF.

The rearrangement joins TRBV5-1 to TRBJ1-6, with 9 positions matching TRBD1. The CDR3 is 17 residues long. V was pared by 2 bases and J by 10 bases, with 13 bases of the junction left unmatched. CDR1 is SGHRS and CDR2 is YFSETQ in the germline V gene. The chain's CDR3 is CASSLQPGQGAGSPLHF. CDR3 nucleotides: TGCGCCAGCAGCTTACAACCGGGACAGGGAGCTGGGTCACCCCTCCACTTT.

This chain joins TRBV28 and TRBJ2-7; D unresolved. This CDR3 comprises 12 residues. Trimming shortened V by 3 bases and J by 3 bases, and 6 bases separated the two germline ends. From germline, CDR1 is MDHEN and CDR2 SYDVKM. The CDR3 DNA reads as TGTGCCAGCAGTTTCATACTCTACGAGCAGTACTTC. It specifies CASSFILYEQYF. The entire variable domain, with the rest obtained from reference TRBV28 and TRBJ2-7, is as follows: DVKVTQSSRYLVKRTGEKVFLECVQDMDHENMFWYRQDPGLGLRLIYFSYDVKMKEKGDIPEGYSVSREKKERFSLILESASTNQTSMYLCASSFILYEQYFGPGTRLTVT.

This chain connects TRBV4-1 to TRBJ2-5, with D perhaps TRBD1 (5 bases). The CDR3 sequence is 14 residues long. Germline CDR1 and CDR2: MGHRA and YSYEKL. V was pared by 1 base and J by 0 bases, with 6 bases between. CDR3 nucleotides: TGCGCCAGCAGCCAAGGACAGCACCAAGAGACCCAGTACTTC. Protein product: CASSQGQHQETQYF.

The chain joins TRBV7-9 to TRBJ1-5; D gene ambiguous. The CDR3 consists of 14 residues. The V and J ends lost 6 bases and 6 bases respectively, with 15 bases between them. Looked up from germline, CDR1 is SEHNR and CDR2 is FQNEAQ (reference sequence). CDR3 in DNA: TGTGCCAGCAGTCGGGAGGGTTTCGGTCAGCCCCAGCATTTT. It specifies CASSREGFGQPQHF.

The J gene is TRBJ2-7, the V gene TRBV6-1; possibly TRBD1 for D (5 bases). Trimming removed 1 base at V and 2 bases at J, with 9 bases between. Looked up from germline, CDR1 is MNHNS and CDR2 is SASEGT. The CDR3 covers 14 residues. CDR3 region: CASSEGPGPYEQYF. In nucleotides, the CDR3 is TGTGCCAGCAGTGAAGGTCCAGGGCCCTACGAGCAGTACTTC.

This chain links TRBV25-1 with TRBJ2-2, with D possibly TRBD2 on 5 matching bases. This CDR3 region has 15 residues. V lost 6 bases to trimming and J lost 1 base, with 12 bases between them. Germline CDR1 reads MGHDK; CDR2 reads SYGVNS. CDR3 sequence (DNA): TGTGCCAGCAGCAGACCGGGAAGGAACACCGGGGAGCTGTTTTTT. Translation gives CASSRPGRNTGELFF.

This clone was seen a few times. One junction end does not reproduce the germline sequence, and a read error may be involved. V and J are TRBV2 and TRBJ1-6, with TRBD1 matching 8 bases. The CDR3 spans 15 residues. Germline V gene lookup returns CDR1 SNHLY and CDR2 FYNNEI. As DNA, the CDR3 is TGTGCCAGCAGCGAAGAGGGACAGGTTAATTCACCCCTCCACTTT. Its translation: CASSEEGQVNSPLHF.

The chain employs TRBV2 and TRBJ2-1; D may be TRBD2 (6 bases). The V gene lost 5 bases and the J gene lost 3 bases, with 14 bases spanning the gap. This CDR3 spans 15 amino acids. The germline CDR1 and CDR2 sequences are SNHLY and FYNNEI. The CDR3 coding sequence is TGTGCCAGCAGTTGGGACTGGGAAGACTACAATGAGCAGTTCTTC. This encodes CASSWDWEDYNEQFF.

This clone appeared a few times. V and J are TRBV28 and TRBJ1-1; D uncertain. Per germline, CDR1 MDHEN and CDR2 SYDVKM. Trimming stripped 7 bases from V and 1 base from J, with 10 bases between. There are 13 residues in the CDR3. The DNA of the CDR3 is TGTGCCAGCACATTGACACCGAACACTGAAGCTTTCTTT. The encoded protein is CASTLTPNTEAFF.

The J gene is TRBJ1-1, the V gene TRBV6-1; D ambiguous. The germline V and J ends were trimmed by 7 bases and 1 base, with 7 bases remaining between them. The CDR3 consists of 12 residues. Germline CDR1 and CDR2: MNHNS and SASEGT. The CDR3 DNA reads TGTGCCAGCATCTTATCGAACACTGAAGCTTTCTTT. This encodes CASILSNTEAFF.

The gene calls are TRBV10-3 and TRBJ2-5; 10 bases map to TRBD1. Germline-derived CDR1 and CDR2 are ENHRY and SYGVKD. Losses at the gene ends were 6 bases for V and 1 base for J; bases not matched to a gene: 5. The CDR3 loop spans 15 amino acids. CDR3 in DNA: TGTGCCATCAGAGACGGGACAGGGGTCCAAGAGACCCAGTACTTC. Protein sequence: CAIRDGTGVQETQYF.

The V call is TRBV6-1, the J call TRBJ1-4; D is perhaps TRBD1 (5 bases). The germline V gene has CDR1 MNHNS and CDR2 SASEGT. V was clipped by 2 bases and J by 2 bases, with 12 bases between them. The CDR3 sequence is 16 residues long. The CDR3 region has the DNA TGTGCCAGCAGTGAATGGGGCGGGGTGACTAATGAAAAACTGTTTTTT. Its protein product is CASSEWGGVTNEKLFF.

This clone was counted once. The chain combines TRBV6-6 with TRBJ1-2, with D unclear. Trimming stripped 0 bases from V and 4 bases from J, with 9 bases between. The CDR3 is made up of 14 amino acids. Per germline, CDR1 MNHNY and CDR2 SVGAGI (reference sequence). CDR3 amino acids: CASSYSSPGYGYTF. The CDR3 DNA reads TGTGCCAGCAGTTACTCCTCACCGGGCTATGGCTACACCTTC.

The chain joins TRBV30 to TRBJ1-1; TRBD1 matches at 10 bases. After removal of 5 bases from V and 5 bases from J, the junction contained 8 bases not matched to a gene. The germline V gene encodes CDR1 GTSNPN and CDR2 SVGIG (reference sequence). The CDR3 has 14 residues. The chain's CDR3 is CAWYGQGVKTEAFF. The CDR3 DNA reads as TGTGCCTGGTACGGACAGGGGGTAAAAACTGAAGCTTTCTTT.